The next 32 T cell receptor beta chains were all read from a single sample in a study of early T cells in non-severe SARS-CoV-2 infection. A single record per CDR3 protein comes from TCRdb applying MiXCR to the 5' RACE reads. This table has roughly 50,000 distinct CDR3 sequences, over 7.5% appearing once. Specimen: whole blood. The receptors originated from an adult who was a healthcare worker with PCR-confirmed SARS-CoV-2 infection or an uninfected control (not recorded which).

This clonotype was detected only once. A read error may explain this, as a much larger clone is one base away. The rearrangement joins TRBV2 to TRBJ2-2, with a tentative D call TRBD2 (5 bases). Per germline, CDR1 SNHLY and CDR2 FYNNEI. This CDR3 contains 16 residues. The CDR3 reads CASYYGRSANTGELIF. CDR3 sequence (DNA): TGTGCCAGCTACTACGGACGGAGCGCGAACACCGGGGAGCTGATTTTT. The entire variable domain, with the rest obtained from reference TRBV2 and TRBJ2-2, is as follows: EPEVTQTPSHQVTQMGQEVILRCVPISNHLYFYWYRQILGQKVEFLVSFYNNEISEKSEIFDDQFSVERPDGSNFTLKIRSTKLEDSAMYFCASYYGRSANTGELIFGEGSRLTVL.

V usage is TRBV24-1 and J usage is TRBJ2-2, with TRBD1 identical over 10 bases. V shed 3 bases and J 5 bases; nucleotides not matched to a gene: 5. CDR3 length: 16 residues. Germline V lookup: CDR1 KGHDR, CDR2 SFDVKD. The CDR3, as DNA: TGTGCCACCAGTGATCCGGGACAGGGGAGGACCGGGGAGCTGTTTTTT. Its protein is CATSDPGQGRTGELFF.

This clonotype has only a few counts. CDR3 in amino acids: CASSLEEQETQYF. In DNA form, the CDR3 reads TGTGCCAGCAGCTTGGAGGAGCAAGAGACCCAGTACTTC. The V gene is TRBV5-6, the J gene TRBJ2-5; D gene ambiguous. Germline CDR1 and CDR2: SGHDT and YYEEEE. The CDR3 is made up of 13 amino acids. With 0 bases removed from V and 2 bases from J, the gap between germline ends came to 5 bases.

This clonotype was seen a handful of times. V and J are TRBV6-7 and TRBJ2-3; no definite D call. TRBV6-7 is sorted into the ORF group, with uncertain function. This CDR3 is 15 amino acids long. Trimming removed 0 bases at V and 0 bases at J, with 7 bases between. CDR3 in DNA: TGTGCCAGCAGTTACTCGAACTTAAGCACAGATACGCAGTATTTT. Amino acids: CASSYSNLSTDTQYF.

This clonotype was found many times. V usage is TRBV7-9 and J usage is TRBJ2-5; 9 bases align to TRBD1. The germline V gene has CDR1 SEHNR and CDR2 FQNEAQ (reference sequence). The CDR3 is 15 residues long. The V gene end was trimmed by 5 bases and the J gene end by 0 bases; junction bases not matched to a gene: 4. The CDR3 protein is CASSPTGGHQETQYF. The CDR3 nucleotides are TGTGCCAGCAGCCCGACAGGGGGTCACCAAGAGACCCAGTACTTC. The full variable domain, rest sourced from reference TRBV7-9 and TRBJ2-5, is DTGVSQNPRHKITKRGQNVTFRCDPISEHNRLYWYRQTLGQGPEFLTYFQNEAQLEKSRLLSDRFSAERPKGSFSTLEIQRTEQGDSAMYLCASSPTGGHQETQYFGPGTRLLVL.

V usage is TRBV20-1 and J usage is TRBJ2-1; D is uncertain. Trimming removed 4 bases from V and 4 bases from J, with 14 bases in between. The CDR3 is made up of 14 amino acids. Germline loops: CDR1 DFQATT, CDR2 SNEGSKA (reference sequence). The CDR3: CSAIRPTRYNEQFF. CDR3 coding DNA: TGCAGTGCTATACGCCCCACGCGGTACAATGAGCAGTTCTTC.

This clonotype was detected a few times. The chain combines TRBV11-2 with TRBJ2-2; D unclear. CDR3 length: 13 amino acids. V gave up 4 bases and J gave up 5 bases, with 8 bases separating them. CDR1 and CDR2 from the germline V gene are SGHAT and FQNNGV. The CDR3 spells CASSSQRTGELFF. The CDR3 DNA reads as TGTGCCAGCAGCTCACAACGTACCGGGGAGCTGTTTTTT.

The rearrangement uses TRBV29-1 and TRBJ1-1; the match to TRBD1 covers 9 bases. The CDR3 length is 13 residues. Germline CDR1 SQVTM, CDR2 ANQGSEA. Trimming at V came to 3 bases and at J to 5 bases, leaving 4 bases not matched to a gene. The chain's CDR3 is CSVETGGGTEAFF. The DNA for the CDR3 is TGCAGCGTTGAGACAGGGGGTGGGACTGAAGCTTTCTTT.

At least ten counts were recorded for this clonotype. The V gene is TRBV5-4, the J gene TRBJ2-7; D possibly corresponds to TRBD2 (6 bases). This CDR3 has 16 residues. The V gene's germline CDR1 is SGHNT and CDR2 YYREEE (reference sequence). V lost 0 bases and J 1 base, leaving 14 bases between the germline ends. The CDR3 DNA sequence: TGTGCCAGCAGCTTGGGTAAGGCGGGAACTTCCTACGAGCAGTACTTC. Its protein product is CASSLGKAGTSYEQYF.

This clonotype was picked up many times. This chain uses TRBV29-1 with TRBJ1-5; D is unresolved. Trimming removed 5 bases at V and 3 bases at J, with 8 bases between. The CDR3 sequence is 12 residues long. Germline CDR1 reads SQVTM; CDR2 reads ANQGSEA. The CDR3 region has the DNA TGCAGCGTTCAGGATCACAATCAGCCCCAGCATTTT. It specifies CSVQDHNQPQHF.

The V and J genes are TRBV9 and TRBJ2-3, with no clear D. CDR1 is SGDLS and CDR2 is YYNGEE in the germline V gene. Trimming pared 4 bases from V and 2 bases from J, leaving 8 bases between. CDR3 length equals 13 residues. The chain's CDR3 is CASSLRFTDTQYF. In DNA form, the CDR3 reads TGTGCCAGCAGCCTAAGATTCACAGATACGCAGTATTTT.

This clonotype was observed a handful of times. The chain couples TRBV10-2 to TRBJ2-7; possibly TRBD1 for D (7 bases). The germline CDR1 and CDR2 sequences are WSHSY and SAAADI. V was pared by 3 bases and J by 0 bases, with 15 bases between. CDR3 length: 16 residues. The DNA for the CDR3 is TGCGCCAGCAGTGATGGAGGAGGGGGCTTCTCCTACGAGCAGTACTTC. It yields the protein CASSDGGGGFSYEQYF.

This clonotype was counted at least ten times. CDR3 coding DNA: TGCAGCGTTGAAGAAGTCTCCACCCTAGCGGGATACAATGAGCAGTTCTTC. This sequence encodes CSVEEVSTLAGYNEQFF. The chain has TRBV29-1 and TRBJ2-1; 9 bases fit TRBD2. J gave up 4 bases and V 0 bases, and 10 bases lay outside the gene matches. Germline CDR1 is SQVTM and CDR2 is ANQGSEA. This CDR3 contains 17 residues.

This clonotype was detected only a few times. This sequence joins TRBV20-1 and TRBJ2-3; 8 positions agree with TRBD1. The germline gives CDR1 DFQATT, CDR2 SNEGSKA (reference sequence). V was pared by 2 bases and J by 4 bases, with 8 bases of the junction left unmatched. The CDR3 contains 15 residues. The CDR3: CSARQGQAGADTQYF. In DNA, the CDR3 is TGCAGTGCTAGACAGGGACAGGCGGGCGCAGATACGCAGTATTTT.

V and J are TRBV7-2 and TRBJ2-6, with 8 positions matching TRBD1. V lost 7 bases to trimming and J lost 1 base; unmatched junction nucleotides: 9. The length of the CDR3 is 17 residues. CDR1 is SGHTA and CDR2 is FQGNSA in the germline V gene. CDR3 residues: CASNMDRAVSGANVLTF. In DNA, the CDR3 is TGTGCCAGCAACATGGACAGGGCCGTTTCTGGGGCCAACGTCCTGACTTTC. Drawing the rest from reference TRBV7-2 and TRBJ2-6, the complete variable domain is GAGVSQSPSNKVTEKGKDVELRCDPISGHTALYWYRQSLGQGLEFLIYFQGNSAPDKSGLPSDRFSAERTGGSVSTLTIQRTQQEDSAVYLCASNMDRAVSGANVLTFGAGSRLTVL.

This clonotype was observed at least ten times. In nucleotides, the CDR3 is TGTGCCAGCAGCCCACAGACCTACAATGAGCAGTTCTTC. Protein: CASSPQTYNEQFF. This chain uses TRBV7-2 with TRBJ2-1; no definite D call. The CDR3 has 13 amino acids. In germline, CDR1 is SGHTA, CDR2 FQGNSA. The V gene lost 5 bases and the J gene lost 2 bases, with 7 bases spanning the gap.

This clonotype showed up just a few times. The J gene is TRBJ2-7, the V gene TRBV7-9; TRBD1 aligns across 7 bases. The germline V gene encodes CDR1 SEHNR and CDR2 FQNEAQ (reference sequence). This CDR3 contains 15 residues. V trimming: 4 bases; J trimming: 2 bases; junction bases outside the gene matches: 8. In DNA, the CDR3 is TGTGCCAGCAGCTCAAGACAGGGTGCGCCCTACGAGCAGTACTTC. This gives the protein CASSSRQGAPYEQYF.

This clonotype appeared a few times. The rearrangement uses TRBV9 and TRBJ1-2; maybe TRBD1 (5 bases). Germline CDR1 SGDLS, CDR2 YYNGEE. This CDR3 spans 14 amino acids. V lost 3 bases and J lost 4, with 13 bases in between. CDR3 residues: CASSALTGTYGYTF. The CDR3, as DNA: TGTGCCAGCAGCGCGTTAACAGGAACCTATGGCTACACCTTC.

This clonotype showed up just a few times. This rearrangement joins TRBV12-3 or TRBV12-4 to TRBJ2-2; TRBD2 aligns across 7 bases. The CDR3 has 15 residues. The V and J ends lost 3 bases and 5 bases, in that order; junction bases with no gene match: 6. The chain's CDR3 is CASSLGQGGTGELFF. The CDR3 nucleotides are TGTGCCAGCAGTTTGGGTCAGGGAGGGACCGGGGAGCTGTTTTTT.

This clonotype has more than one count but fewer than ten. The rearrangement links TRBV7-3 to TRBJ2-2; perhaps D is TRBD1 or TRBD2 (6 bases each). V was pared by 2 bases and J by 0 bases, with 13 bases between. Germline loops: CDR1 SGHTA, CDR2 FQGTGA. The CDR3 covers 17 residues. The DNA for the CDR3 is TGTGCCAGCAGCTTATTGGGGGGCGCGACGAACACCGGGGAGCTGTTTTTT. Residues: CASSLLGGATNTGELFF.

This clonotype was seen a few times. This chain uses TRBV5-1 with TRBJ2-1, with D tentatively TRBD1 (6 bases). The germline V gene encodes CDR1 SGHRS and CDR2 YFSETQ. V lost 2 bases to trimming and J lost 0 bases, with 12 bases between them. The length of the CDR3 is 16 residues. The CDR3 DNA is TGCGCCAGCAGCTTCTCCCCGGACAGCTCCTACAATGAGCAGTTCTTC. This codes for CASSFSPDSSYNEQFF.

There are a few counts of this clonotype. This chain links TRBV20-1 with TRBJ2-1; 7 bases line up with TRBD2. The germline V gene has CDR1 DFQATT and CDR2 SNEGSKA (reference sequence). The CDR3 is 13 amino acids. V was clipped by 4 bases and J by 6 bases; unmatched bases: 6. The CDR3 bases are TGCAGTGCTAAGCGGGACCTCGCCAATGAGCAGTTCTTC. Encoded protein: CSAKRDLANEQFF.

The chain employs TRBV29-1 and TRBJ2-7; TRBD1 matches at 8 bases. V lost 7 bases and J lost 7; bases outside the gene matches: 15. Germline CDR1 is SQVTM and CDR2 is ANQGSEA. This CDR3 is built from 14 residues. CDR3 residues: CSAVPGQGIREQYF. The CDR3 region has the DNA TGCAGCGCCGTTCCCGGACAGGGTATAAGGGAGCAGTACTTC.

Only a few counts were recorded for this clonotype. J is TRBJ1-5 and V is TRBV20-1; D might be TRBD1 (6 bases). Germline V CDR1 and CDR2: DFQATT, SNEGSKA (reference sequence). The CDR3 consists of 17 residues. The V and J ends lost 2 bases and 4 bases respectively, with 21 bases between them. The CDR3 DNA reads as TGCAGTGCTAGAAACCCATCCACCGGACAGCCAAATCAGCCCCAGCATTTT. Its protein is CSARNPSTGQPNQPQHF.

The chain couples TRBV7-9 to TRBJ2-1, with D hard to call. Trimming stripped 5 bases from V and 9 bases from J, with 17 bases between. Germline CDR1 and CDR2: SEHNR and FQNEAQ (reference sequence). CDR3 length equals 14 residues. The CDR3 nucleotides read TGTGCCAGCAGCCTCCCGATAAAGGTGGTTGAGCAGTTCTTC. Protein product: CASSLPIKVVEQFF. The entire variable domain, with the rest obtained from reference TRBV7-9 and TRBJ2-1, is as follows: DTGVSQNPRHKITKRGQNVTFRCDPISEHNRLYWYRQTLGQGPEFLTYFQNEAQLEKSRLLSDRFSAERPKGSFSTLEIQRTEQGDSAMYLCASSLPIKVVEQFFGPGTRLTVL.

This clonotype has a handful of counts. The rearrangement joins TRBV5-1 to TRBJ1-1; the match to TRBD1 covers 8 bases. The junction had 14 bases not matched to a gene; V was cut back by 3 bases and J by 1 base. Looked up from germline, CDR1 is SGHRS and CDR2 is YFSETQ. The CDR3 loop spans 18 amino acids. CDR3 nucleotide sequence: TGCGCCAGCAGCTGGGGAGACCAGGGGGCAGTCGGGAACACTGAAGCTTTCTTT. Translation gives CASSWGDQGAVGNTEAFF.

A few counts support this clonotype. The V gene is TRBV12-5, the J gene TRBJ2-1, with 7 bases that match TRBD1. V lost 5 bases, J lost 9 bases, and 7 bases stayed unmatched. CDR1 is LGHNT, CDR2 FRNRAP, per germline. This CDR3 is 13 amino acids long. CDR3 in DNA: TGTGCTAGTGGTATCTCGACAGGGTCTGAGCAGTTCTTC. It encodes CASGISTGSEQFF.

This clonotype has just a few counts. The V and J genes are TRBV5-1 and TRBJ1-2; 8 bases agree with TRBD1. The CDR3 consists of 14 residues. The J segment lost 4 bases and the V segment lost 3 bases, leaving 5 bases of the junction unmatched. CDR1 is SGHRS, CDR2 YFSETQ, per germline. DNA for the CDR3: TGCGCCAGCAGCTCGGGACAGGCGTTCTATGGCTACACCTTC. It translates to CASSSGQAFYGYTF. Drawing the rest from reference TRBV5-1 and TRBJ1-2, the complete variable domain is KAGVTQTPRYLIKTRGQQVTLSCSPISGHRSVSWYQQTPGQGLQFLFEYFSETQRNKGNFPGRFSGRQFSNSRSEMNVSTLELGDSALYLCASSSGQAFYGYTFGSGTRLTVV.

This clonotype was seen many times. The chain couples TRBV6-4 to TRBJ1-6; 9 bases align to TRBD1. Germline values: CDR1 MRHNA, CDR2 SNTAGT. This CDR3 spans 14 amino acids. V was pared by 2 bases and J by 7 bases, with 0 bases of the junction left unmatched. In DNA form, the CDR3 reads TGTGCCAGCAGTGACGGGACAGGGAATTCACCCCTCCACTTT. Its translation is CASSDGTGNSPLHF.

This clonotype has a handful of counts. This chain joins TRBV11-2 and TRBJ1-1; D unclear. CDR3 length equals 13 residues. Trimming removed 5 bases at V and 5 bases at J, with 12 bases between. Per the germline V gene, CDR1 is SGHAT and CDR2 is FQNNGV. The CDR3 bases are TGTGCCAGCAGCCCTGCCCCTGGGACTGAAGCTTTCTTT. Translated: CASSPAPGTEAFF.

This clonotype has ten or more counts. The chain is built from TRBV7-6 and TRBJ2-7; D call uncertain. The V end was cut by 4 bases, the J end by 5 bases, with 12 bases between. The CDR3 covers 13 residues. Germline values: CDR1 SGHVS, CDR2 FNYEAQ. CDR3 DNA: TGTGCCAGCAGCTCCCCAGAATGGCACGAGCAGTACTTC. This sequence encodes CASSSPEWHEQYF.

This clonotype was seen at least ten times. The chain employs TRBV6-6 and TRBJ1-1; a weak D match, TRBD1 (6 bases). Trimming left V 6 bases short and J 5 bases short, with 22 bases between. CDR3 length equals 16 residues. CDR1 and CDR2 from the germline V gene are MNHNY and SVGAGI (reference sequence). CDR3 nucleotide sequence: TGTGCCAGCAGCTCCCCCTCCGGGACAAGAGGGACTGAAGCTTTCTTT. This gives the protein CASSSPSGTRGTEAFF.